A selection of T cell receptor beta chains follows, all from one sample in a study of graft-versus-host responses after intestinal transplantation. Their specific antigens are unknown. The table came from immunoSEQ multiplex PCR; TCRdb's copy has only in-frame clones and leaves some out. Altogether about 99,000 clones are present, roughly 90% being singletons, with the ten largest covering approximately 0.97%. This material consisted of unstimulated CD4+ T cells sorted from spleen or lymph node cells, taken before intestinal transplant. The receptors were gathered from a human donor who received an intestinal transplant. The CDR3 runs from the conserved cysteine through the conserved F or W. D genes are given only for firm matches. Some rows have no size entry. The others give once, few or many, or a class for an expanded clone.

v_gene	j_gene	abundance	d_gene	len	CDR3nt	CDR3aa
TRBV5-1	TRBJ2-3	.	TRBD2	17	TGCGCCAGCAGCCCCCGAGGAAAGGCGGGAGGGGTGGATACGCAGTATTTT	CASSPRGKAGGVDTQYF
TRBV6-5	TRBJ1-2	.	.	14	TGTGCCAGCAGTGAACCAGCAACTAGGTATGGCTACACCTTC	CASSEPATRYGYTF
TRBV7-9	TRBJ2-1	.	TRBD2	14	TGTGCCAGCAGCGGGACTAGCGGGAGTCATGAGCAGTTCTTC	CASSGTSGSHEQFF
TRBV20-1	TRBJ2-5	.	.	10	TGCAGTGCTTTTTGGGAGACCCAGTACTTC	CSAFWETQYF
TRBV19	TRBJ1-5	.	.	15	TGTGCCAGTAGTTTAGGGAGGGGGGTAAATCAGCCCCAGCATTTT	CASSLGRGVNQPQHF
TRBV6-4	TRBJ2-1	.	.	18	TGTGCCAGCAGCGCTTTGAGAGGAGCGCTGAGCTCCTACAATGAGCAGTTCTTC	CASSALRGALSSYNEQFF
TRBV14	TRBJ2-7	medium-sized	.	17	TGTGCCAGCAGCCAAGATCTCAGGGGAGGTGGCAAGTACGAGCAGTACTTC	CASSQDLRGGGKYEQYF
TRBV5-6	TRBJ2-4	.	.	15	TGTGCCAGCCTCGGTCGGTCGCTAGCCAAAAACATTCAGTACTTC	CASLGRSLAKNIQYF
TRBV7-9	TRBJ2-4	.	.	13	TGTGCCAGCAGCTTAGGGTCTCTAAACATTCAGTACTTC	CASSLGSLNIQYF
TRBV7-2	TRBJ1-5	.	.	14	TGTGCCAGCAGCTTCTCAGGGAGCAATCAGCCCCAGCATTTT	CASSFSGSNQPQHF
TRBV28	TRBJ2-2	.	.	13	TGTGCCTACGGGACTTCGAACACCGGGGAGCTGTTTTTT	CAYGTSNTGELFF
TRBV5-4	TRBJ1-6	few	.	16	TGTGCCAGCAGCACCCAGATGAGCTCCTATAATTCACCCCTCCACTTT	CASSTQMSSYNSPLHF
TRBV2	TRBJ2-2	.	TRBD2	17	TGTGCCAGCAGGCCACTAGCGGGGGGGCCCGGCACCGGGGAGCTGTTTTTT	CASRPLAGGPGTGELFF
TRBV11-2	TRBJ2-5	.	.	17	TGTGCCAGCAGCCCACTGGGGGGTTTTGGGGGCGAAGAGACCCAGTACTTC	CASSPLGGFGGEETQYF
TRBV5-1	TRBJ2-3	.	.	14	TGCGCCAGCAGCTTGTGGACGCAGGGGGATACGCAGTATTTT	CASSLWTQGDTQYF
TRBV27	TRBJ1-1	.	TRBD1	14	TGTGCCAGCATGAACCAGGGGGCGGGCACTGAAGCTTTCTTT	CASMNQGAGTEAFF
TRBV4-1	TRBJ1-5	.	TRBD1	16	TGCGCCAGCAGCCCCGCTAACCGGGACAGAAATCAGCCCCAGCATTTT	CASSPANRDRNQPQHF
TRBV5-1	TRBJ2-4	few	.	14	TGCGCCAGCAGCTTGGGGCGGGCGGAAAACATTCAGTACTTC	CASSLGRAENIQYF
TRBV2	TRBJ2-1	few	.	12	TGTGCCAGCAGTGGACAGAACAATGAGCAGTTCTTC	CASSGQNNEQFF
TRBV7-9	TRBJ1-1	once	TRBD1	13	TGTGCCAGCAGCTTCCAGGGGGCGCGTGAAGCTTTCTTT	CASSFQGAREAFF
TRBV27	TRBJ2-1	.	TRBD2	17	TGTGCCAGCAGTTTATCGAAGGGACTAGCGGGAGGCTATGAGCAGTTCTTC	CASSLSKGLAGGYEQFF
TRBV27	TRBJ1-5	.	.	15	TGTGCCAGCAGTTTAGACCGAAGGCCCAATCAGCCCCAGCATTTT	CASSLDRRPNQPQHF
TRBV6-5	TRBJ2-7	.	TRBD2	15	TGTGCCAGCGATTTCAGACTAGCGTTAACCTACGAGCAGTACTTC	CASDFRLALTYEQYF
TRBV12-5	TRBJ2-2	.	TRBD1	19	TGTGCTAGTGGTCCCCGGACAGGGGGCGTTACCGTCTCCACCGGGGAGCTGTTTTTT	CASGPRTGGVTVSTGELFF
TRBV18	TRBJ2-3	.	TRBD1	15	TGTGCCAGCTCGGACGGACAGGGCTCGGCAGATACGCAGTATTTT	CASSDGQGSADTQYF
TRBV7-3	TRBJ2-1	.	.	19	TGTGCCAGCAGCTTAAGGGGGTCGCCTGACAGTAAACTTTACAATGAGCAGTTCTTC	CASSLRGSPDSKLYNEQFF
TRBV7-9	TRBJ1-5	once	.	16	TGTGCCAGCAGCTTAGATGCGGGGCTAAGCAATCAGCCCCAGCATTTT	CASSLDAGLSNQPQHF
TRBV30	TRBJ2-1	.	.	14	TGTGCCTGGAGGGGAGGAGGCTCCTACAATGAGCAGTTCTTC	CAWRGGGSYNEQFF
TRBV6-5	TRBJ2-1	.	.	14	TGTGCCAGCAGTGGGAGTGAGGGCTACAATGAGCAGTTCTTC	CASSGSEGYNEQFF
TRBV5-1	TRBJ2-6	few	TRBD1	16	TGCGCCAGCAGGGACAGGGGGGTCTCTGGGGCCAACGTCCTGACTTTC	CASRDRGVSGANVLTF
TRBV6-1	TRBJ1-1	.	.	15	TGTGCCAGCAGTCGAGGGGGGAACATGAACACTGAAGCTTTCTTT	CASSRGGNMNTEAFF
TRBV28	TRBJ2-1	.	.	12	TGTGCCAGCAGCGAAGCTTACAATGAGCAGTTCTTC	CASSEAYNEQFF
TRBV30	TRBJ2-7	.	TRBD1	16	TGTGCCTGGAGTCTTACTTCCGGGACAGGGGCCTACGAGCAGTACTTC	CAWSLTSGTGAYEQYF
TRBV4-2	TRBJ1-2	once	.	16	TGTGCCAGCAGCCAAGTGGGGGGAGGATTTAACTATGGCTACACCTTC	CASSQVGGGFNYGYTF
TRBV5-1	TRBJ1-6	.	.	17	TGCGCCAGCAGCCTCCGGGACCTTTATCGGGATAATTCACCCCTCCACTTT	CASSLRDLYRDNSPLHF
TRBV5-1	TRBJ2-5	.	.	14	TGCGCCAGCAGCTTGTTGGGGAGCCAAGAGACCCAGTACTTC	CASSLLGSQETQYF
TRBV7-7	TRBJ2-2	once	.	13	TGTGCCAGCAGCCCCCTCGGGCAGGGGGAGCTGTTTTTT	CASSPLGQGELFF
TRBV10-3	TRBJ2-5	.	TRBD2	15	TGTGCCATCAGTGGACTAGCGGGGGGACAAGAGACCCAGTACTTC	CAISGLAGGQETQYF
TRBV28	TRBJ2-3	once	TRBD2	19	TGTGCCAGCAGTTATACACTAGCGGGAGGGCGACCCAGCACAGATACGCAGTATTTT	CASSYTLAGGRPSTDTQYF
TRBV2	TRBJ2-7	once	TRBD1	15	TGTGCCAGCAGTTCACGGGGGGACAGGGACTACGAGCAGTACTTC	CASSSRGDRDYEQYF
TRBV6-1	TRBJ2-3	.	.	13	TGTGCCAGCCTGGGTAGCCGCACAGATACGCAGTATTTT	CASLGSRTDTQYF
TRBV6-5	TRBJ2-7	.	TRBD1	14	TGTGCCAGCAGTTACCAGGAGACAGGGGGAAAGCAGTACTTC	CASSYQETGGKQYF
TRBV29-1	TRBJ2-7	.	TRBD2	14	TGCAGCGTTGGCACTAGCGGGAGGGCCGGAGAGCAGTACTTC	CSVGTSGRAGEQYF
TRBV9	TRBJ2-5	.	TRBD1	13	TGTGCCAGCAGCGGACAGGGCGTGGAGACCCAGTACTTC	CASSGQGVETQYF
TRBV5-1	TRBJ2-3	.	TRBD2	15	TGCGCCAGCAGCTTGGGTAGCGGGGGCGCAGATACGCAGTATTTT	CASSLGSGGADTQYF
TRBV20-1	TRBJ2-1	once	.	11	TGCAGTGGCACGGACACTGTTGAGCAGTTCTTC	CSGTDTVEQFF
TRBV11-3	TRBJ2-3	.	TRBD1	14	TGTGCCAGCAGCTCAGGACAGGCTCCAGATACGCAGTATTTT	CASSSGQAPDTQYF
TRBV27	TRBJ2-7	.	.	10	TGTGCCAGGCATAGATACGAGCAGTACTTC	CARHRYEQYF
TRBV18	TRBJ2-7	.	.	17	TGTGCCAGCTCACCACCGAGGCAGCACCTCTCCACCTACGAGCAGTACTTC	CASSPPRQHLSTYEQYF
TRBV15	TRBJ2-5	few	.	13	TGTGCCACCAGCAGAGATCGGGGGGAGACCCAGTACTTC	CATSRDRGETQYF
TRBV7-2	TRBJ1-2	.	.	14	TGTGCCAGCAGCCCCCCTCCAGGGCTGAGTGGCTACACCTTC	CASSPPPGLSGYTF
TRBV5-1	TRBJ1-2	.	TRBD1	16	TGCGCCAGCAGCTTGGTGGGACAGGGGGAGGGCTATGGCTACACCTTC	CASSLVGQGEGYGYTF
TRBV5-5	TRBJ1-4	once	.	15	TGTGCCAGCAGCTTCGGGCGGGCGGCTAATGAAAAACTGTTTTTT	CASSFGRAANEKLFF
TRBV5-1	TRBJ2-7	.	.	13	TGCGCCAGCAGCTCCGGACTCATCTACGAGCAGTACTTC	CASSSGLIYEQYF
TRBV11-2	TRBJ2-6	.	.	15	TGTGCCAGCAGCTTAGGGGGCGCTGGGGCCAACGTCCTGACTTTC	CASSLGGAGANVLTF
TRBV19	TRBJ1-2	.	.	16	TGTGCCAGTAGGGATAGAGGGTCCAGCTCTAACTATGGCTACACCTTC	CASRDRGSSSNYGYTF
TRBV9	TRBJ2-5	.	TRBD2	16	TGTGCCAGCAGCGCCGGAGGCGGGGGGGCCGGTGAGACCCAGTACTTC	CASSAGGGGAGETQYF
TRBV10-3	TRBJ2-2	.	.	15	TGTGCCATCAGCGCAGTGCAGGGGGGTCCCGGGGAGCTGTTTTTT	CAISAVQGGPGELFF
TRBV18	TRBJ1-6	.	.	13	TGTGCCAGCTCACAGGGGGGAGATTCACCCCTCCACTTT	CASSQGGDSPLHF
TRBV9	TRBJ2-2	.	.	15	TGTGCCAGCAGCGTAGGCCTAGTTACGTCCGGGGAGCTGTTTTTT	CASSVGLVTSGELFF